This T cell receptor beta chain was sequenced during a study of ipilimumab plus nivolumab after autologous stem cell transplantation. Findings of the study overall: TCR repertoire, Treg phenotype and gut microbiota reportedly support more study of this approach.

As regards this clone: The target antigen is unknown.

Checkpoint therapy with ipilimumab 1 mg/kg began 14 to 28 days after transplant. Dosing: nivolumab 3 mg/kg IV, weeks 1, 4, 7, 10, then every two weeks to week 26. The method was immunoSEQ multiplex PCR; TCRdb's version includes in-frame clones alone and lacks a portion of them. The table includes tens of thousands of clones, 75% to 85% detected once. The CDR3 sequence is 14 residues long. V was pared by 2 bases and J by 1 base, with 3 bases between. The V gene's germline CDR1 is MNHEY and CDR2 SVGAGI. The sample consisted of PBMCs, taken in a trial of ipilimumab plus nivolumab as post-transplant consolidation. The V gene is TRBV6-5, the J gene TRBJ1-6, with D unresolved. The sequence came from a male donor with diffuse large B-cell lymphoma. This CDR3 is CASSYISYNSPLHF. CDR3 DNA: TGTGCCAGCAGTTACATTTCCTATAATTCACCCCTCCACTTT.